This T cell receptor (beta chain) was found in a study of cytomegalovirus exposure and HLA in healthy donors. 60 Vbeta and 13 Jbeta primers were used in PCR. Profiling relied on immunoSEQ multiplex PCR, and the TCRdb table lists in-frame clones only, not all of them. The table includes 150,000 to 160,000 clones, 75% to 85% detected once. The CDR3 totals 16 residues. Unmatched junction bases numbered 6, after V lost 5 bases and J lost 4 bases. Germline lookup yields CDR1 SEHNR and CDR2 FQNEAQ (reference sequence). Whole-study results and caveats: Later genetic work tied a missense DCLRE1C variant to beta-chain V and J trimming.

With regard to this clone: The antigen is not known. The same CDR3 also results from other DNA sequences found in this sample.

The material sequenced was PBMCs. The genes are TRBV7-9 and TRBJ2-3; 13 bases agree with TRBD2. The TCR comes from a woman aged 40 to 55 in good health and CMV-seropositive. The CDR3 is CASSPGLAGVADTQYF. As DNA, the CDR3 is TGTGCCAGCAGCCCAGGACTAGCGGGAGTCGCAGATACGCAGTATTTT.